The 30 T cell receptor beta chains below come from one sample, sequenced in a study of early T cells in non-severe SARS-CoV-2 infection (dated by TCRdb to about 2021). The library was produced with 5' RACE. Sequenced using a NextSeq 500. Using fastp trimming at Q25 and MiXCR clonotype assembly, TCRdb reanalyzed the public sequencing data and kept in-frame beta chains. Rows with one shared CDR3 protein collapse into an entry with the most common genes and DNA. Across this sample there are roughly 60,000 distinct CDR3 sequences, with 13% seen only once. The ten largest clones capture 3.5% to 5% of the sample. Sequencing was performed on whole blood. Receptors were obtained from an adult who was a healthcare worker with PCR-confirmed SARS-CoV-2 infection or an uninfected control (not recorded which).

This chain links TRBV30 with TRBJ1-2; D is uncertain. The germline V gene encodes CDR1 GTSNPN and CDR2 SVGIG (reference sequence). V was shortened by 4 bases and J by 14 bases, with 17 bases between the two germline ends. The CDR3 length is 11 residues. Written as DNA, the CDR3 is TGTGCCTGGAATACCGGGTCCTTTGCTACCTTC. This gives the protein CAWNTGSFATF.

This clonotype was picked up many times. CDR3 coding DNA: TGCGCCGCCTCCGTAGAGGGCTGGAATGAGCAGTTCTTC. It translates to CAASVEGWNEQFF. The chain has TRBV10-2 and TRBJ2-1, with D possibly matching TRBD2 (5 bases). V lost 11 bases and J lost 7, with 18 bases in between. Germline assignment: CDR1 WSHSY and CDR2 SAAADI. There are 13 residues in the CDR3.

This clonotype was seen only a few times. This chain uses TRBV7-8 with TRBJ1-3; no clear D. Germline loops: CDR1 SGHVS, CDR2 FQNEAQ. Trimming removed 4 bases at V and 6 bases at J, with 16 bases between. The CDR3 contains 15 residues. The CDR3 DNA follows: TGTGCCAGCAGCTCTGGGAGGCAGACTGAAAACACCATATATTTT. It translates to CASSSGRQTENTIYF.

The rearrangement links TRBV4-3 to TRBJ1-2; D may be TRBD1 (6 bases). Per the germline V gene, CDR1 is LGHNA and CDR2 is YSLEER. The V end lost 3 bases, the J end lost 4 bases, and 15 bases lay between the germline ends. CDR3 size: 15 residues. CDR3 sequence (DNA): TGCGCCAGCAGCCATACAGACAGGCCTACCTATGGCTACACCTTC. Encoded protein: CASSHTDRPTYGYTF.

The J gene is TRBJ1-2, the V gene TRBV29-1; D call uncertain. This CDR3 contains 12 residues. Germline lookup yields CDR1 SQVTM and CDR2 ANQGSEA. Deletions cut 7 bases from V and 6 bases from J, with 15 bases between. The CDR3 region has the DNA TGCAGCGCCGTGAATGCAATAGATGGCTACACCTTC. Translating gives CSAVNAIDGYTF. Complete variable domain (other parts from reference TRBV29-1 and TRBJ1-2): SAVISQKPSRDICQRGTSLTIQCQVDSQVTMMFWYRQQPGQSLTLIATANQGSEATYESGFVIDKFPISRPNLTFSTLTVSNMSPEDSSIYLCSAVNAIDGYTFGSGTRLTVV.

The rearrangement joins TRBV9 to TRBJ2-1, with 10 bases identical to TRBD1. The length of the CDR3 is 17 residues. Germline CDR1 and CDR2: SGDLS and YYNGEE. The trim removed 4 bases at V and 3 bases at J, leaving 10 bases unmatched. As DNA, the CDR3 is TGTGCCAGCAGCCTCAAGGGGGACAGGGGCTACTACAATGAGCAGTTCTTC. Its translation: CASSLKGDRGYYNEQFF.

This clonotype was detected a few times. The genes are TRBV3-1 and TRBJ1-2, with D unresolved. The germline CDR1 and CDR2 sequences are LGHDT and YNNKEL (reference sequence). Trimming pared 4 bases from V and 4 bases from J, leaving 10 bases between. The CDR3 is 13 amino acids. The CDR3 bases are TGTGCCAGCAGCCCTCGGTCGGGCTATGGCTACACCTTC. It translates to CASSPRSGYGYTF. The variable domain in full, with the rest retrieved from reference TRBV3-1 and TRBJ1-2, is DTAVSQTPKYLVTQMGNDKSIKCEQNLGHDTMYWYKQDSKKFLKIMFSYNNKELIINETVPNRFSPKSPDKAHLNLHINSLELGDSAVYFCASSPRSGYGYTFGSGTRLTVV.

This clonotype was detected many times. V usage is TRBV6-6 and J usage is TRBJ1-2, with D possibly being TRBD1 (6 bases). V was shortened by 7 bases and J by 8 bases, with 14 bases between the two germline ends. CDR3 size: 12 residues. Looked up from germline, CDR1 is MNHNY and CDR2 is SVGAGI (reference sequence). The DNA for the CDR3 is TGTGCCAGCAACCAACAGGGAGGAGGCTACACCTTC. It is translated as CASNQQGGGYTF.

This clonotype occurred many times. This chain connects TRBV6-4 to TRBJ2-3; TRBD2 matches at 10 bases. The V segment lost 4 bases and the J segment 4 bases; nucleotides outside the gene matches: 5. CDR3 length: 15 amino acids. Per the germline V gene, CDR1 is MRHNA and CDR2 is SNTAGT. The CDR3 bases are TGTGCCAGCAGTGTGGCTAGCGGGGGCTCAGATACGCAGTATTTT. Translating it yields CASSVASGGSDTQYF.

CDR3 in amino acids: CSASYASGGTRAQYF. The DNA for the CDR3 is TGCAGTGCTAGCTACGCAAGCGGGGGGACGCGGGCGCAGTATTTT. The chain links TRBV20-1 to TRBJ2-3, with 9 bases aligning to TRBD2. From germline, CDR1 is DFQATT and CDR2 SNEGSKA (reference sequence). V trimming: 3 bases; J trimming: 10 bases; junction bases outside the gene matches: 14. The CDR3 runs to 15 residues.

This clonotype has only a few counts. V gene TRBV7-2 combines with J gene TRBJ2-7; the D call may be TRBD1 or TRBD2 (5 bases each). Germline CDR1 reads SGHTA; CDR2 reads FQGNSA. The CDR3 is 13 amino acids. The germline V and J ends were trimmed by 4 bases and 4 bases, with 11 bases remaining between them. The CDR3 spells CASSSGLLYEQYF. The CDR3 region has the DNA TGTGCCAGCAGCTCGGGGCTACTTTACGAGCAGTACTTC.

The CDR3 is CASSVAQASGNTIYF. Written as DNA, the CDR3 is TGTGCCAGCAGCGTAGCACAGGCCTCTGGAAACACCATATATTTT. The rearrangement uses TRBV9 and TRBJ1-3, with a tentative D call TRBD1 (5 bases). This CDR3 is 15 amino acids long. V was pared by 0 bases and J by 0 bases, with 7 bases between. The germline gives CDR1 SGDLS, CDR2 YYNGEE.

This clonotype was seen many times. The CDR3 loop reads CASSILGTAGNTIYF. CDR3 nucleotides: TGTGCCAGTAGTATCCTCGGGACGGCTGGAAACACCATATATTTT. The chain combines TRBV19 with TRBJ1-3; weak D call: TRBD1 (5 bases). Trimming cost V 3 bases and J 2 bases, with 11 bases left between them. CDR1 is LNHDA and CDR2 is SQIVND in the germline V gene (reference sequence). This CDR3 has 15 amino acids.

This clonotype has a handful of counts. J is TRBJ2-3 and V is TRBV7-9, with 10 bases aligning to TRBD2. With V trimmed by 7 bases and J by 3 bases, 10 bases remained unmatched. The CDR3 runs to 16 residues. Germline CDR1 SEHNR, CDR2 FQNEAQ (reference sequence). The CDR3: CASTSPGLALTDTQYF. CDR3 bases: TGTGCCAGCACCTCTCCGGGACTAGCGTTAACAGATACGCAGTATTTT.

The chain has TRBV6-5 and TRBJ2-7, with D perhaps TRBD1 or TRBD2 (6 bases each). Deletions cut 5 bases from V and 1 base from J, with 18 bases between. The CDR3 has 16 amino acids. Germline-derived CDR1 and CDR2 are MNHEY and SVGAGI. In DNA form, the CDR3 reads TGTGCCAGCAGTGACAGTTACCGGAGGGGGTCCTACGAGCAGTACTTC. This gives the protein CASSDSYRRGSYEQYF.

This clonotype was picked up many times. This sequence joins TRBV6-5 and TRBJ1-1, with D perhaps matching TRBD1 (6 bases). The CDR3 is 13 amino acids. V was shortened by 6 bases and J by 10 bases, with 18 bases between the two germline ends. Germline loops: CDR1 MNHEY, CDR2 SVGAGI. This CDR3 reads CASSEGHEERAFF. DNA for the CDR3: TGTGCCAGCAGCGAGGGACACGAGGAGAGAGCTTTCTTT.

This clonotype was seen only a few times. The V and J genes are TRBV9 and TRBJ2-3; D not certain. The germline V gene has CDR1 SGDLS and CDR2 YYNGEE. With 4 bases removed from V and 2 bases from J, the gap between germline ends came to 8 bases. The CDR3 totals 13 residues. The CDR3 DNA reads as TGTGCCAGCAGCCTGGCCCCCACAGATACGCAGTATTTT. Translated, it gives CASSLAPTDTQYF.

This clonotype has only a few counts. The chain links TRBV5-1 to TRBJ2-3; D ambiguous. Germline assignment: CDR1 SGHRS and CDR2 YFSETQ. The CDR3 covers 15 residues. Trimming shortened V by 1 base and J by 0 bases, and 9 bases separated the two germline ends. The chain's CDR3 is CASSLKTLSTDTQYF. CDR3 in DNA: TGCGCCAGCAGCTTGAAGACCCTGAGCACAGATACGCAGTATTTT.

This clonotype was observed a handful of times. The chain has TRBV29-1 and TRBJ2-5; tentatively, D is TRBD1 or TRBD2 (5 bases each). The CDR3 contains 12 residues. Germline CDR1 reads SQVTM; CDR2 reads ANQGSEA. V was shortened by 6 bases and J by 5 bases, with 13 bases between the two germline ends. The CDR3 loop is CSVGTAGETQYF. In nucleotides, the CDR3 is TGCAGCGTCGGGACGGCCGGGGAGACCCAGTACTTC. Combining the CDR3 with reference TRBV29-1 and TRBJ2-5 gives the whole variable domain SAVISQKPSRDICQRGTSLTIQCQVDSQVTMMFWYRQQPGQSLTLIATANQGSEATYESGFVIDKFPISRPNLTFSTLTVSNMSPEDSSIYLCSVGTAGETQYFGPGTRLLVL.

This clonotype was found a few times. J is TRBJ1-2 and V is TRBV18; D gene ambiguous. CDR3 length equals 14 residues. Trimming pared 0 bases from V and 2 bases from J, leaving 7 bases between. Germline V lookup: CDR1 KGHSH, CDR2 LQKENI. The CDR3, as DNA: TGTGCCAGCTCACCACCGGTAGCCAACTATGGCTACACCTTC. Translated, it gives CASSPPVANYGYTF.

This clonotype has ten or more counts. V is TRBV5-1 and J is TRBJ2-5; D perhaps matches TRBD1 (7 bases). The length of the CDR3 is 16 residues. V lost 0 bases to trimming and J lost 2 bases, with 14 bases between them. Germline V lookup: CDR1 SGHRS, CDR2 YFSETQ. The CDR3 loop is CASSLAAAGGQETQYF. CDR3 bases: TGCGCCAGCAGCTTGGCCGCGGCAGGGGGGCAAGAGACCCAGTACTTC.

This clonotype was counted at least ten times. The rearrangement uses TRBV20-1 and TRBJ1-5, with a possible D match to TRBD1 (5 bases). Germline values: CDR1 DFQATT, CDR2 SNEGSKA (reference sequence). The V gene lost 3 bases and the J gene lost 1 base, with 7 bases spanning the gap. The CDR3 is 13 residues long. The CDR3 spells CSARWGSNQPQHF. The CDR3 bases are TGCAGTGCTAGGTGGGGGAGCAATCAGCCCCAGCATTTT.

For this clonotype: A much larger clone lies one base from this, so it may be a read error. This chain joins TRBV6-2 or TRBV6-3 and TRBJ2-5; 7 bases align to TRBD2. Germline V gene sequence: CDR1 MNHEY, CDR2 SVGEGT. The CDR3 loop spans 15 amino acids. Trimming cost V 8 bases and J 1 base; bases outside gene matches: 10. The CDR3 DNA reads TGTGCCAGCGGTCGACTCTTAGCGGGCCAAGAGACCCAGTACTTC. Amino acid sequence: CASGRLLAGQETQYF.

The chain has TRBV2 and TRBJ1-1; D remains unclear. The CDR3 length is 10 residues. The V gene lost 8 bases and the J gene lost 11 bases, with 12 bases spanning the gap. From germline, CDR1 is SNHLY and CDR2 FYNNEI. CDR3 sequence reads: CASLEASAFF. The DNA for the CDR3 is TGTGCCAGCTTAGAGGCATCCGCTTTCTTT.

This clonotype showed up many times. The chain carries TRBV7-8 and TRBJ2-7; TRBD1 agrees at 8 bases. V shed 5 bases and J 6 bases; nucleotides not matched to a gene: 3. CDR1 and CDR2 from the germline V gene are SGHVS and FQNEAQ. The CDR3 contains 12 residues. The DNA for the CDR3 is TGTGCCAGCAGCCGGGACAGGACCGAGCAGTACTTC. Protein product: CASSRDRTEQYF.

This clonotype was found many times. The gene calls are TRBV20-1 and TRBJ2-3, with TRBD2 identical over 14 bases. CDR3 length equals 16 residues. V dropped 5 bases and J dropped 4; count of bases not matched to a gene: 8. Looked up from germline, CDR1 is DFQATT and CDR2 is SNEGSKA (reference sequence). This CDR3 reads CSALGGLAGASDTQYF. DNA for the CDR3: TGCAGTGCTCTTGGGGGACTAGCGGGGGCCTCAGATACGCAGTATTTT.

This clonotype is termed medium-sized. The chain recombines TRBV20-1 with TRBJ2-7, with D possibly TRBD2 on 5 matching bases. The germline CDR1 and CDR2 sequences are DFQATT and SNEGSKA (reference sequence). V was pared by 0 bases and J by 2 bases, with 11 bases between. The CDR3 totals 14 residues. CDR3: CSARDQWRAYEQYF. The CDR3 DNA reads TGCAGTGCTAGAGATCAGTGGCGGGCCTACGAGCAGTACTTC.

This clonotype was found many times. V is TRBV20-1 and J is TRBJ1-2, with 8 bases matching TRBD1. Germline V gives CDR1 DFQATT, CDR2 SNEGSKA (reference sequence). The CDR3 covers 15 residues. CDR3 sequence (DNA): TGCAGCGTGGCGGGTAACCGGGACAGGAACTATGGCTACACCTTC. This sequence encodes CSVAGNRDRNYGYTF.

V is TRBV20-1 and J is TRBJ2-3; the match to TRBD1 covers 9 bases. The CDR3 is 14 amino acids. Germline V CDR1 and CDR2: DFQATT, SNEGSKA (reference sequence). Losses at the gene ends were 5 bases for V and 4 bases for J; bases not matched to a gene: 7. The DNA of the CDR3 is TGCAGTGCTTTACAGGGGGCTGGAGCAGATACGCAGTATTTT. It specifies CSALQGAGADTQYF.

At least ten counts were recorded for this clonotype. The gene calls are TRBV5-4 and TRBJ2-2, with D uncertain. V was cut by 0 bases and J by 1 base, with 16 bases left in between. The CDR3 has 18 residues. The V gene's germline CDR1 is SGHNT and CDR2 YYREEE (reference sequence). The CDR3 bases are TGTGCCAGCAGCTTGGTGGGCAGTTCGTGGGGGAACACCGGGGAGCTGTTTTTT. Amino acids: CASSLVGSSWGNTGELFF.